These T cell receptor beta chains were read from a single sample in a study of blood T cell repertoires in COVID-19. Repertoires were generated with immunoSEQ multiplex PCR, while TCRdb's copy carries only in-frame clones and drops some. Altogether about 160,000 clones are present, about 80% being singletons, with the ten largest covering about 20%. The sample taken for sequencing was peripheral blood. Receptors originate from a woman older than 75 with acute or convalescent COVID-19. Both conserved end residues are part of each CDR3. Some rows mark clone size as missing; the rest say once, few, many or name a class of expanded clone.

abundance: .
v_gene: TRBV10-3
j_gene: TRBJ2-5
CDR3aa: CAISEHGLAGGIQETQYF

abundance: .
v_gene: TRBV4-2
j_gene: TRBJ1-4
CDR3aa: CASSQVGEGVSEKLFF

abundance: .
v_gene: TRBV5-3
j_gene: TRBJ2-7
CDR3aa: CARSLVGRAGGPYEQYF

abundance: .
v_gene: TRBV28
j_gene: TRBJ2-3
CDR3aa: CASWTSATSIGTDTQYF

abundance: .
v_gene: TRBV6-5
j_gene: TRBJ2-5
CDR3aa: CASNFLSGQETQYF

abundance: .
v_gene: TRBV7-2
j_gene: TRBJ2-3
CDR3aa: CASSLSSGRDTDTQYF

abundance: .
v_gene: TRBV4-2
j_gene: TRBJ1-1
CDR3aa: CASSQDFDRAEAFF

abundance: .
v_gene: TRBV19
j_gene: TRBJ2-5
CDR3aa: CASSTPTGAQETQYF

abundance: .
v_gene: TRBV18
j_gene: TRBJ2-5
CDR3aa: CASSPTGSQRQETQYF

abundance: .
v_gene: TRBV4-1
j_gene: TRBJ1-6
CDR3aa: CASSQDDMGNSPLHF

abundance: .
v_gene: TRBV7-2
j_gene: TRBJ2-1
CDR3aa: CASSLESSGNEQFF

abundance: .
v_gene: TRBV5-4
j_gene: TRBJ2-2
CDR3aa: CASSSSGGTGELFF

abundance: .
v_gene: TRBV10-3
j_gene: TRBJ1-6
CDR3aa: CAISDDRGSPLHF

abundance: .
v_gene: TRBV9
j_gene: TRBJ1-5
CDR3aa: CASSVGGAVNQPQHF

abundance: .
v_gene: TRBV5-4
j_gene: TRBJ1-5
CDR3aa: CASSLQGTQPQHF

abundance: .
v_gene: TRBV18
j_gene: TRBJ1-2
CDR3aa: CASSPDRENGYTF

abundance: .
v_gene: TRBV2
j_gene: TRBJ2-5
CDR3aa: CASSQDREETQYF

abundance: .
v_gene: TRBV11-2
j_gene: TRBJ2-1
CDR3aa: CASSLTSGSHSEQFF

abundance: once
v_gene: TRBV5-5
j_gene: TRBJ1-1
CDR3aa: CASSLGWAGLTTEAFF

abundance: .
v_gene: TRBV3-1/TRBV3-2
j_gene: TRBJ1-2
CDR3aa: CASSQTTGQGARGYTF

abundance: .
v_gene: TRBV3-1/TRBV3-2
j_gene: TRBJ2-3
CDR3aa: CASSQAGTSGPRGTDTQYF

abundance: .
v_gene: TRBV5-1
j_gene: TRBJ1-4
CDR3aa: CASSPRAGDEKLFF

abundance: .
v_gene: TRBV19
j_gene: TRBJ1-5
CDR3aa: CASSWQGDQPQHF

abundance: once
v_gene: TRBV19
j_gene: TRBJ2-7
CDR3aa: CASRTHSSGNSYEQYF

abundance: .
v_gene: TRBV5-1
j_gene: TRBJ2-1
CDR3aa: CASSEPQRGNNEQFF

abundance: .
v_gene: TRBV5-4
j_gene: TRBJ1-6
CDR3aa: CASSLEQGNSPLHF

abundance: .
v_gene: TRBV5-1
j_gene: TRBJ1-1
CDR3aa: CASSPETGRNTEAFF

abundance: .
v_gene: TRBV18
j_gene: TRBJ1-2
CDR3aa: CASSPKPQELNGYTF

abundance: .
v_gene: TRBV7-9
j_gene: TRBJ2-1
CDR3aa: CASSVPLRNEQFF

abundance: .
v_gene: TRBV7-2
j_gene: TRBJ2-3
CDR3aa: CASSQAGIFRDTQYF

abundance: .
v_gene: TRBV14
j_gene: TRBJ2-5
CDR3aa: CASSQVPKGLAGEEGTQYF

abundance: few
v_gene: TRBV3-1/TRBV3-2
j_gene: TRBJ1-3
CDR3aa: CASSFRVGNTIYF

abundance: .
v_gene: TRBV5-1
j_gene: TRBJ1-1
CDR3aa: CASSLDAGALATEAFF

abundance: few
v_gene: TRBV6-5
j_gene: TRBJ1-1
CDR3aa: CASSRGQGGTEAFF